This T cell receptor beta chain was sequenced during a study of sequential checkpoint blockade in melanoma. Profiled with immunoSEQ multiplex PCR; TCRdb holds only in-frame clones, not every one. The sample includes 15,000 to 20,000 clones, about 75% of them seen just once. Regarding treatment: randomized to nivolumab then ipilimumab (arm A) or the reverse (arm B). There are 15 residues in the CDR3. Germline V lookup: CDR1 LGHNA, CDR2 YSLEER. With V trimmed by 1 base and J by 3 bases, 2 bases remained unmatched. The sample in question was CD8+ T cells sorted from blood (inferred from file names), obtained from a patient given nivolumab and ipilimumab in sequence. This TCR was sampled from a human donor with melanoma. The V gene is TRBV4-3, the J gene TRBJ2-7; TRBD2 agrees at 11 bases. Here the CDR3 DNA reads TGCGCCAGCAGCCAAGGACTAGCGGGAAACTACGAGCAGTACTTC. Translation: CASSQGLAGNYEQYF.